Included here is one T cell receptor (beta chain) sequence, with context. The data were taken from a study of T cell changes during pregnancy in multiple sclerosis. This CDR3 has 15 residues. Germline-derived CDR1 and CDR2 are MNHNS and SASEGT. J gave up 3 bases and V 8 bases, and 8 bases lay outside the gene matches. The table came from immunoSEQ multiplex PCR; TCRdb's copy has only in-frame clones and leaves some out. The sample holds about 36,000 clones, about 92% seen once. The sequence was obtained from a female donor with multiple sclerosis, enrolled in a pregnancy study. The sample was PBMCs (not recorded whether the cells were cultured). The chain carries TRBV6-1 and TRBJ2-2, with 8 nucleotides matching TRBD2. This chain's CDR3 is CASLILAGDTGELFF. The CDR3 region has the DNA TGTGCCAGCCTTATCCTAGCGGGTGACACCGGGGAGCTGTTTTTT.